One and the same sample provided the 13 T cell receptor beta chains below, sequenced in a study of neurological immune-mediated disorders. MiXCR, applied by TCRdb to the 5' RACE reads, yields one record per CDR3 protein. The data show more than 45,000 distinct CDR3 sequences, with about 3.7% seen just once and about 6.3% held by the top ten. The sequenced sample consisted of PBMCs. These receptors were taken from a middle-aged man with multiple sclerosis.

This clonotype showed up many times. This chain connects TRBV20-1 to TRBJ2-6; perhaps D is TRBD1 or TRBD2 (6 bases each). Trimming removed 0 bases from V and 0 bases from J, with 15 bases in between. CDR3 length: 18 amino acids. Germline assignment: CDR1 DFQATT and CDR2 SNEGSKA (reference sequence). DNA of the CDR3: TGCAGTGCTAGAGATAGGGCAGGGGACTCCTCTGGGGCCAACGTCCTGACTTTC. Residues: CSARDRAGDSSGANVLTF.

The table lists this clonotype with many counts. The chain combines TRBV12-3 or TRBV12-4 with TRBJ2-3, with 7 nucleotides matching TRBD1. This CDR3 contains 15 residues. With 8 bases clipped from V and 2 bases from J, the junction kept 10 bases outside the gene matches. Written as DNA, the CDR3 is TGTGCCAGCCGTCAGACAGGGTGGAACACAGATACGCAGTATTTT. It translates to CASRQTGWNTDTQYF.

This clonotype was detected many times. The chain's CDR3 is CASSPRVGGNIQYF. In DNA form, the CDR3 reads TGTGCCAGCAGCCCCCGGGTGGGGGGTAACATTCAGTACTTC. The V call is TRBV3-1, the J call TRBJ2-4, with a weak D call TRBD2 (6 bases). Germline CDR1 LGHDT, CDR2 YNNKEL (reference sequence). The ends were cut back, 4 bases at V and 7 bases at J, with 14 bases in the middle. CDR3 length equals 14 residues.

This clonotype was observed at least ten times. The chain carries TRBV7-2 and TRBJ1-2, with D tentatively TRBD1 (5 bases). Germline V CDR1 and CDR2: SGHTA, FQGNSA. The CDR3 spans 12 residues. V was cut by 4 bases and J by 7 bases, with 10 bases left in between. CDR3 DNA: TGTGCCAGCAGCTACGCAGGGATTGGCTACACCTTC. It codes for CASSYAGIGYTF.

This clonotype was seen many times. Here the CDR3 reads CSAQGAQAFQETQYF. CDR3 DNA sequence: TGCAGTGCACAGGGGGCGCAGGCTTTCCAAGAGACCCAGTACTTC. V usage is TRBV20-1 and J usage is TRBJ2-5, with TRBD1 identical over 9 bases. The germline gives CDR1 DFQATT, CDR2 SNEGSKA (reference sequence). With V trimmed by 6 bases and J by 1 base, 9 bases remained unmatched. The CDR3 runs 15 residues.

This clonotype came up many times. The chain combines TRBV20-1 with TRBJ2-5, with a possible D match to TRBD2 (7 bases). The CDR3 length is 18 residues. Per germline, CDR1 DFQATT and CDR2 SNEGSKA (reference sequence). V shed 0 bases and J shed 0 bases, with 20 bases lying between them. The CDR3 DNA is TGCAGTGCTAGAGATCGAGGTGCGGCGGGGGCCCACCAAGAGACCCAGTACTTC. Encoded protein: CSARDRGAAGAHQETQYF.

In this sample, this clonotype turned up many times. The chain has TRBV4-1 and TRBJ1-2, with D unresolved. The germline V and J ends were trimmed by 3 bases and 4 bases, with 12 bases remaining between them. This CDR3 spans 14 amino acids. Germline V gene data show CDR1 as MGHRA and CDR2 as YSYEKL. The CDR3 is CASSHEHNTYGYTF. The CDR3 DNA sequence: TGCGCCAGCAGCCACGAACACAATACCTATGGCTACACCTTC.

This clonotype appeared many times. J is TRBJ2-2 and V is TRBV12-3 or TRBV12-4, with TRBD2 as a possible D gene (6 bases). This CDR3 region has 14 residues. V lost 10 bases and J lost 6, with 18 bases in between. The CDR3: CATRGARSAGELFF. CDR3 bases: TGTGCCACCCGCGGGGCCCGGTCCGCCGGGGAGCTGTTTTTT.

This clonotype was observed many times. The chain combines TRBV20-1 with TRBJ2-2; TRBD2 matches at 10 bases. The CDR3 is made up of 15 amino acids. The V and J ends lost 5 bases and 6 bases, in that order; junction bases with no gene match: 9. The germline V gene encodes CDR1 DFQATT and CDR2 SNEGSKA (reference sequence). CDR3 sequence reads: CSAGGAGGIPGELFF. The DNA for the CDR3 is TGCAGTGCTGGAGGAGCGGGGGGGATTCCCGGGGAGCTGTTTTTT.

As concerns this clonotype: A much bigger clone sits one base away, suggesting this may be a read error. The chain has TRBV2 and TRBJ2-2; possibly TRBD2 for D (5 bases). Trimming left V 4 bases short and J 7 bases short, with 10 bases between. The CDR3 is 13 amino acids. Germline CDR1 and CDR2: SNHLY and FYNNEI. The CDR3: CASSVVGGGELFF. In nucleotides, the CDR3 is TGTGCCAGCAGTGTGGTAGGAGGCGGGGAGCTGTTTTTT.

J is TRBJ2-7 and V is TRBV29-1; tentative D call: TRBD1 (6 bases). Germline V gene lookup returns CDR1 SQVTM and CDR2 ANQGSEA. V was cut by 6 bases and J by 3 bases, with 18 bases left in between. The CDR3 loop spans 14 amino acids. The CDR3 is CSVADRLRGYEQYF. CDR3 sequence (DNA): TGCAGCGTCGCCGACAGGCTTCGGGGCTACGAGCAGTACTTC.

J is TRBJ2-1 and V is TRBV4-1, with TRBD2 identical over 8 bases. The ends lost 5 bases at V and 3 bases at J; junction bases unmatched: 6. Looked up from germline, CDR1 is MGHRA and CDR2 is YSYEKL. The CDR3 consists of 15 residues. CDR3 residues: CASSASGGSYNEQFF. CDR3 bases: TGCGCCAGCAGCGCCAGCGGGGGAAGCTACAATGAGCAGTTCTTC.

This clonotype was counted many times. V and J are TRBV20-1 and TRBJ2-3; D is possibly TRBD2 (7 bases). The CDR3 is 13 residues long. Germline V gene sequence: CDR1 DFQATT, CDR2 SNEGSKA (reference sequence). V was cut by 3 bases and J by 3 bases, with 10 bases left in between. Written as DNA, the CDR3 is TGCAGTGCTAGCGGGGGGCCTACAGATACGCAGTATTTT. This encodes CSASGGPTDTQYF.